What follows are 6 T cell receptor beta chains derived from one specimen sequenced in a study of T cells after yellow fever vaccination. TCRdb fed the 5' RACE reads into MiXCR, producing one record per CDR3 protein. The sample includes around 360,000 distinct CDR3 sequences, approximately 10% of them seen just once. This specimen consisted of PBMCs, obtained on the day of the first yellow fever vaccination. These receptors all come from a man between 18 and 35 years old who received the YFV17D yellow fever vaccine.

This clonotype was counted a few times. The chain couples TRBV6-2 or TRBV6-3 to TRBJ2-2, with TRBD1 as a possible D gene (6 bases). CDR1 and CDR2 from the germline V gene are MNHEY and SVGEGT. V was trimmed by 7 bases and J by 6 bases, leaving 12 bases between them. This CDR3 contains 13 residues. In DNA, the CDR3 is TGTGCCAGCACACCCCCAGGGGCCGGGGAGCTGTTTTTT. The encoded protein is CASTPPGAGELFF.

The chain recombines TRBV11-1 with TRBJ2-7; 7 bases agree with TRBD1. V was clipped by 3 bases and J by 3 bases; unmatched bases: 8. Germline V gives CDR1 SGHAT, CDR2 FQDESV (reference sequence). This CDR3 region has 15 residues. This chain's CDR3 is CASSFRPGQFYEQYV. The CDR3 nucleotides are TGTGCCAGCAGCTTCCGTCCGGGACAGTTCTACGAGCAGTACGTC.

The V call is TRBV6-5, the J call TRBJ1-2, with a weak D call TRBD1 (6 bases). The CDR3 is 15 residues long. CDR1 and CDR2 (germline): MNHEY, SVGAGI. Trimming stripped 2 bases from V and 0 bases from J, with 10 bases between. CDR3 in amino acids: CASSYGQLANYGYTF. CDR3 DNA sequence: TGTGCCAGCAGTTACGGACAGTTAGCTAACTATGGCTACACCTTC.

V gene TRBV7-2 combines with J gene TRBJ1-1; perhaps TRBD1 as D (6 bases). Trimming took off 8 bases at V and 5 bases at J, with 21 bases between the two ends. The CDR3 consists of 15 residues. Germline V gene sequence: CDR1 SGHTA, CDR2 FQGNSA. Written as DNA, the CDR3 is TGTGCCAGCGGTGCGTTAGTTCTAGGGGGGACTGAAGCTTTCTTT. Translation gives CASGALVLGGTEAFF.

V gene TRBV4-3 combines with J gene TRBJ2-2; 12 bases fit TRBD1. CDR1 and CDR2 (germline): LGHNA, YSLEER. This CDR3 contains 17 residues. V dropped 9 bases and J dropped 4; count of bases not matched to a gene: 12. The CDR3 DNA sequence: TGCGCCAGTAGTAGGACAGGGACAGGGGGCAGCACCGGGGAGCTGTTTTTT. Protein sequence: CASSRTGTGGSTGELFF.

This clonotype has more than one count but fewer than ten. The gene calls are TRBV7-4 and TRBJ2-2; either TRBD1 or TRBD2 may supply D (5 bases each). This CDR3 spans 17 amino acids. Germline CDR1 reads SGHVT; CDR2 reads SQSDAQ. V lost 5 bases, J lost 3 bases, and 19 bases lay in between. Written as DNA, the CDR3 is TGTGCCAGCAGCACGACCCCGGGGCCAAGAGACACCGGGGAGCTGTTTTTT. This encodes CASSTTPGPRDTGELFF.